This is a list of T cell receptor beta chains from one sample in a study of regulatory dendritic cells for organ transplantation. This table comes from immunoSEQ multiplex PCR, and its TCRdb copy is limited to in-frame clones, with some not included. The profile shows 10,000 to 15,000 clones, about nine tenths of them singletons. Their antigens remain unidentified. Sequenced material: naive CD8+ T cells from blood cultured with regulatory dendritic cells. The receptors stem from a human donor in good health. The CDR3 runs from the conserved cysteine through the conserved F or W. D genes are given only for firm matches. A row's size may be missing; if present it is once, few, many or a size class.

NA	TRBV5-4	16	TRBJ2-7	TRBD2	CASSLGRGGRVFEQYF	TGTGCCAGCAGCTTGGGCCGGGGGGGGCGCGTGTTCGAGCAGTACTTC
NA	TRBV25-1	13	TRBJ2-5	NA	CASSRRQEKTQYF	TGTGCCAGCAGCCGCAGGCAGGAGAAGACCCAGTACTTC
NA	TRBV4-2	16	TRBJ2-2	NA	CASSQEDPRNTGELFF	TGTGCCAGCAGCCAAGAGGACCCCCGGAACACCGGGGAGCTGTTTTTT
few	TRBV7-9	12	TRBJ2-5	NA	CASSSGWETQYF	TGTGCCAGCAGCTCGGGATGGGAGACCCAGTACTTC
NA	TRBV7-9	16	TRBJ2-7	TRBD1	CASSVRQGKMEYEQYF	TGTGCCAGCAGCGTAAGACAGGGGAAAATGGAATACGAGCAGTACTTC
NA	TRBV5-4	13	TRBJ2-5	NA	CASRLGGGETQYF	TGTGCCAGCAGATTAGGGGGGGGAGAGACCCAGTACTTC
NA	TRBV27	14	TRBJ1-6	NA	CASSPSDGYSPLHF	TGTGCCAGCAGTCCTTCGGACGGTTATTCACCCCTCCACTTT
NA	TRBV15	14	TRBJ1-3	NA	CATSRDRSGNTIYF	TGTGCCACCAGCAGAGACCGTTCTGGAAACACCATATATTTT
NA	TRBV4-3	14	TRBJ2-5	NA	CASSQFFGVETQYF	TGCGCCAGCAGCCAGTTTTTCGGGGTGGAGACCCAGTACTTC
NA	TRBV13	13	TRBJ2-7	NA	CASSAGRVTEQYF	TGTGCCAGCAGCGCCGGACGGGTGACTGAGCAGTACTTC
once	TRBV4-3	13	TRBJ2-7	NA	CASSPRQGYEQYF	TGCGCCAGCAGCCCACGGCAGGGGTACGAGCAGTACTTC
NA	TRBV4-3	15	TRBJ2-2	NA	CASSQDSSDTGELFF	TGCGCCAGCAGCCAAGATAGTTCCGACACCGGGGAGCTGTTTTTT
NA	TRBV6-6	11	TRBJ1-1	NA	CAGRSAEGAFF	TGTGCCGGACGAAGCGCAGAGGGTGCTTTCTTT
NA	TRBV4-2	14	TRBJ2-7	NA	CASSQFTGQYEQYF	TGTGCCAGCAGCCAATTCACAGGTCAGTACGAGCAGTACTTC
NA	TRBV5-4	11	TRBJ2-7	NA	CASLQGNEQYF	TGTGCCAGCTTACAAGGCAACGAGCAGTACTTC
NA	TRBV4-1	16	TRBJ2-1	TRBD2	CASSLLAGGVGNEQFF	TGCGCCAGCAGCCTACTAGCGGGAGGGGTCGGCAATGAGCAGTTCTTC
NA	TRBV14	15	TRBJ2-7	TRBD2	CASSQRLAGYYEQYF	TGTGCCAGCAGCCAGCGACTAGCGGGCTACTACGAGCAGTACTTC
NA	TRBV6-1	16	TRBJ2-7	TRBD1	CASSEARGTGSYEQYF	TGTGCCAGCAGTGAAGCGCGTGGGACAGGGTCCTACGAGCAGTACTTC
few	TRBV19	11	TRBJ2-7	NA	CATVDSYEQYF	TGTGCCACTGTGGACAGCTACGAGCAGTACTTC
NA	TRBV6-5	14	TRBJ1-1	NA	CASSYQGVYTEAFF	TGTGCCAGCAGTTACCAAGGGGTATACACTGAAGCTTTCTTT
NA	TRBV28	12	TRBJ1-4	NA	CASSLDNEKLFF	TGTGCCAGCAGTTTAGATAATGAAAAACTGTTTTTT
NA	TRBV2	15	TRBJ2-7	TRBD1	CASSGGTGASYEQYF	TGTGCCAGCAGTGGCGGGACAGGGGCCTCCTACGAGCAGTACTTC
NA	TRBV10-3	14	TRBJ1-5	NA	CAISDPGDHQPQHF	TGTGCCATCAGTGACCCCGGGGACCATCAGCCCCAGCATTTT
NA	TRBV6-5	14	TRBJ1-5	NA	CASSYDGGGQPQHF	TGTGCCAGCAGTTACGACGGGGGAGGCCAGCCCCAGCATTTT